This record covers a single TCR beta chain. Amplification used 60 Vbeta primers and 13 Jbeta primers. This table comes from immunoSEQ multiplex PCR, and its TCRdb copy is limited to in-frame clones, with some not included. The repertoire includes 200,000 to 250,000 clones, around 83% of them detected once, and roughly 1.5% sits in the top ten. Trimming removed 7 bases from V and 0 bases from J, with 10 bases in between. The CDR3 totals 14 residues. The germline V gene encodes CDR1 SNHLY and CDR2 FYNNEI. The sample originates from a study of cytomegalovirus exposure and HLA in healthy donors. The origin of this receptor is a girl aged 5-17 years in good health and CMV-seronegative. Sequencing was carried out using PBMCs. This chain joins TRBV2 and TRBJ1-5; D uncertain. The CDR3 loop reads CASTLWSSNQPQHF. The DNA for the CDR3 is TGTGCCAGCACATTGTGGAGTAGCAATCAGCCCCAGCATTTT.